This T cell receptor beta chain was observed in a study of T cell repertoires in cytomegalovirus infection. Study-wide background: Shared public TCR beta signatures pointed to both CMV infection and a matching HLA type.

TCRdb called the reads again in MiXCR, with one record for every CDR3 protein. The table has roughly 640,000 distinct CDR3 sequences, more than 20% seen once; the top ten hold around 7.6%. V was shortened by 6 bases and J by 11 bases, with 13 bases between the two germline ends. Germline V gene sequence: CDR1 MDHEN, CDR2 SYDVKM. This CDR3 is 11 amino acids long. This clonotype was observed a few times. This receptor was identified in a human donor in good health (CMV status not recorded). Some clones in this sample may be carry-over from other donors' samples. The chain is built from TRBV28 and TRBJ1-1; D not resolved. Sequencing used CD8+ T cells from PBMCs. The CDR3 DNA reads as TGTGCCAGCAGAGATAGAATGGGGGCTTTCTTT. It translates to CASRDRMGAFF.